This TCR beta chain was obtained from a study of blood T cell repertoires in COVID-19. Whole-study context: There were acute and convalescent COVID-19 samples, and they came from the United States, Italy and Spain. PBMCs, B-cell-depleted T cells, or T cells provided the cDNA or gDNA that made up the material.

Under the authors' procedure: Nucleated cell counts were estimated from reference gene primer amplification. Sequenced by immunoSEQ multiplex PCR; TCRdb stores in-frame clones only, minus some. That table is the source of V, J and clone size, and D and trimming were worked out from the DNA. The sample lists some 490,000 clones; 80% to 90% were seen once. CDR1 SSHAT and CDR2 FNYEAQ come from the germline V gene (reference sequence). The CDR3 covers 19 residues. On this clone: Relative to the germline gene, one junction end is altered; a read error may explain this.

The clonotype comes from a human donor in a cohort sampled during active COVID-19. The sample taken for sequencing was peripheral blood. The chain employs TRBV7-7 and TRBJ2-2; 10 bases line up with TRBD1. The DNA of the CDR3 is TGTGCTAGCAGCTTAAGAGGGGGGGACAGGGGACGATCTACCGGGGAGCTGTTTTTT. It is translated as CASSLRGGDRGRSTGELFF.